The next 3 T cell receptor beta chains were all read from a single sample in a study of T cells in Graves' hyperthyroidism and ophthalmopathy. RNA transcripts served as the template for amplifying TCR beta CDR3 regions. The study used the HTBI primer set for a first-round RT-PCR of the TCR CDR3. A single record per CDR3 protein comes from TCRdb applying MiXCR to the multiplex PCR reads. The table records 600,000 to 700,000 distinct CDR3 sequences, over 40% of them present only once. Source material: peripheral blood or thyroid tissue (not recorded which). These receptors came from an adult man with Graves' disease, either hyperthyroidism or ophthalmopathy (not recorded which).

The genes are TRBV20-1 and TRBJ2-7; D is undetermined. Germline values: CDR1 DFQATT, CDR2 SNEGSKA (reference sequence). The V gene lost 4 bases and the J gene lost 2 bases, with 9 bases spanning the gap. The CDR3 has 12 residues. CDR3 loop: CSANTFTYEQYF. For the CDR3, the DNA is TGCAGTGCTAATACGTTCACCTACGAGCAGTACTTC.

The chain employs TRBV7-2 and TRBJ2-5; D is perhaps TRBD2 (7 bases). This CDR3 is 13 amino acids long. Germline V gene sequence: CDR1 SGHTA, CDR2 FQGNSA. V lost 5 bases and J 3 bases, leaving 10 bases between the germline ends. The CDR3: CASSRGGEETQYF. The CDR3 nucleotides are TGTGCCAGCAGCCGAGGGGGGGAAGAGACCCAGTACTTC.

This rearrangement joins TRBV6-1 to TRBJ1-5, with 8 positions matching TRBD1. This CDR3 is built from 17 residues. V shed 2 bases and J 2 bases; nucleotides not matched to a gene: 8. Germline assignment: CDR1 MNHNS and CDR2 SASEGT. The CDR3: CASSEWRQGLGNQPQHF. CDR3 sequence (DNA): TGTGCCAGCAGTGAATGGCGACAGGGGTTGGGCAATCAGCCCCAGCATTTT.